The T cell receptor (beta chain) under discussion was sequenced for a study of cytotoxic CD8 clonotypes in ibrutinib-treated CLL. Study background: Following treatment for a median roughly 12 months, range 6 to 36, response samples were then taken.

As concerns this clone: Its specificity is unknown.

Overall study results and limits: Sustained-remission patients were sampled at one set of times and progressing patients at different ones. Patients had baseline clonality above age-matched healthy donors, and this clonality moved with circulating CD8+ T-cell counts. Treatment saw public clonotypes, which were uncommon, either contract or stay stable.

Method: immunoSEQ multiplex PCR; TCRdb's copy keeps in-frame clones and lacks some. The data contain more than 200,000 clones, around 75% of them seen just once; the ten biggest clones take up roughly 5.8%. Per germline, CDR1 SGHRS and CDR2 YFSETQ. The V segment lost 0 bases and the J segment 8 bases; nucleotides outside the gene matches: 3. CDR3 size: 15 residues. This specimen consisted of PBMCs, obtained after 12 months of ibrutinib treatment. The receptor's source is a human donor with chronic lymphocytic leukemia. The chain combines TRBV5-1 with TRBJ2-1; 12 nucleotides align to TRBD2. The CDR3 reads CASSLVTSGGYEQFF. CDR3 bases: TGCGCCAGCAGCTTGGTGACTAGCGGGGGCTATGAGCAGTTCTTC. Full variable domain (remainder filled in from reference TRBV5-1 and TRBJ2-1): KAGVTQTPRYLIKTRGQQVTLSCSPISGHRSVSWYQQTPGQGLQFLFEYFSETQRNKGNFPGRFSGRQFSNSRSEMNVSTLELGDSALYLCASSLVTSGGYEQFFGPGTRLTVL.